The 13 T cell receptor beta chains below come from one sample, sequenced in a study of immune evolution from preneoplasia to lung adenocarcinoma (TCRdb year 2021). The library was made by the immunoSEQ multiplex PCR assay. TCRdb's version of the immuneACCESS table is confined to in-frame rearrangements and falls short of the full clone set. An unresolved V gene accounts for under half of the shortfall where checked; the remainder is of unknown origin. This sample comprises 13,000 to 15,000 clones, about 80% of them detected only once. 2.5% to 3.5% of the sample goes to the ten largest clones. The sample taken for sequencing was FFPE minimally invasive lung adenocarcinoma tissue. In the paper's terms, the cell subset or site label means: micro-invasive lung adenocarcinoma (MIA). The receptors were gathered from a person between 55 and 80 years old with lung adenocarcinoma.

The chain employs TRBV30 and TRBJ1-5; D is ambiguous. CDR1 is GTSNPN and CDR2 is SVGIG in the germline V gene (reference sequence). The CDR3 spans 13 residues. V was trimmed by 2 bases and J by 4 bases, leaving 9 bases between them. As DNA, the CDR3 is TGTGCCTGGAGTATCCCGGGAAATCAGCCCCAGCATTTT. This gives the protein CAWSIPGNQPQHF.

This rearrangement joins TRBV25-1 to TRBJ2-3; 10 positions match TRBD2. CDR1 and CDR2 (germline): MGHDK, SYGVNS. CDR3 size: 13 residues. Trimming took 6 bases from V and 9 from J; bases not matched to a gene: 6. The CDR3 spells CASRAGGRGTQYF. The CDR3 DNA reads as TGTGCCAGCAGAGCGGGAGGGCGAGGCACGCAGTATTTT.

This sequence joins TRBV9 and TRBJ2-3; the D gene is possibly TRBD1 (5 bases). The CDR3 extends over 15 amino acids. Per the germline V gene, CDR1 is SGDLS and CDR2 is YYNGEE. Between the trimmed V and J ends, which lost 4 bases and 3 bases, there was a span of 15 bases. CDR3 in DNA: TGTGCCAGCAGCCCACAGGTTACGCTTACAGATACGCAGTATTTT. It is translated as CASSPQVTLTDTQYF.

The CDR3 is CASSPYADRAHEQYF. The CDR3 DNA reads TGTGCCAGCTCACCATACGCCGACAGGGCCCACGAGCAGTACTTC. The chain has TRBV18 and TRBJ2-7; 7 nucleotides align to TRBD1. Germline V CDR1 and CDR2: KGHSH, LQKENI. The CDR3 has 15 amino acids. J was trimmed by 5 bases and V by 2 bases; bases with no gene match: 9.

The chain recombines TRBV19 with TRBJ1-6; D is undetermined. From germline, CDR1 is LNHDA and CDR2 SQIVND (reference sequence). The CDR3 is 18 residues long. V shed 0 bases and J shed 0 bases, with 12 bases lying between them. CDR3 region: CASSIEVADSSYNSPLHF. Here the CDR3 DNA reads TGTGCCAGTAGTATAGAAGTCGCGGATAGCTCCTATAATTCACCCCTCCACTTT. The full variable domain, completed using reference TRBV19 and TRBJ1-6, is DGGITQSPKYLFRKEGQNVTLSCEQNLNHDAMYWYRQDPGQGLRLIYYSQIVNDFQKGDIAEGYSVSREKKESFPLTVTSAQKNPTAFYLCASSIEVADSSYNSPLHFGNGTRLTVT.

The gene calls are TRBV7-8 and TRBJ2-5; D is unclear. V lost 3 bases to trimming and J lost 7 bases, with 6 bases between them. This CDR3 is 11 amino acids long. Per the germline V gene, CDR1 is SGHVS and CDR2 is FQNEAQ. The CDR3 is CASSFDWTQYF. The CDR3 DNA follows: TGTGCCAGCAGCTTCGACTGGACCCAGTACTTC.

The chain joins TRBV18 to TRBJ2-7; 7 nucleotides match TRBD2. The CDR3 sequence is 13 residues long. CDR1 is KGHSH, CDR2 LQKENI, per germline. J lost 3 bases, V lost 4 bases, and 3 bases had no gene match. Here the CDR3 reads CASSREGGYEQYF. The CDR3 bases are TGTGCCAGCTCACGGGAGGGCGGCTACGAGCAGTACTTC.

The V call is TRBV6-1, the J call TRBJ2-1; the D gene is possibly TRBD2 (6 bases). The CDR3 runs 15 residues. Germline V gene data show CDR1 as MNHNS and CDR2 as SASEGT. V lost 2 bases and J 10 bases, leaving 18 bases between the germline ends. CDR3 bases: TGTGCCAGCAGTGAAACTGGCGGGGCTCCATTGGAGCAGTTCTTC. It codes for CASSETGGAPLEQFF.

The CDR3 sequence: CASGQGSYEQYF. The CDR3, as DNA: TGTGCCAGCGGACAGGGCTCCTACGAGCAGTACTTC. The chain uses TRBV27 and TRBJ2-7; 8 bases are a match to TRBD1. CDR1 MNHEY and CDR2 SMNVEV come from the germline V gene (reference sequence). Trimming at V came to 8 bases and at J to 0 bases, leaving 0 bases not matched to a gene. The CDR3 sequence is 12 residues long.

This clone was seen just once. The chain joins TRBV4-2 to TRBJ2-5; TRBD2 matches at 8 bases. The junction had 8 bases not matched to a gene; V was cut back by 4 bases and J by 1 base. CDR1 is LGHNA and CDR2 is YNFKEQ in the germline V gene. The CDR3 is 16 amino acids. CDR3 nucleotides: TGTGCCAGCAGCCCGTCTCCGGGGGGGGCCCAAGAGACCCAGTACTTC. Translation gives CASSPSPGGAQETQYF.

The chain employs TRBV28 and TRBJ2-7; no clear D. Germline lookup yields CDR1 MDHEN and CDR2 SYDVKM. This CDR3 is built from 13 residues. Trimming cost V 5 bases and J 4 bases, with 12 bases left between them. DNA of the CDR3: TGTGCCAGCAGTCCGATGAACAGTTACGAGCAGTACTTC. This gives the protein CASSPMNSYEQYF.

This clone was found a few times. The chain joins TRBV28 to TRBJ2-3; D gene unclear. The V and J ends lost 1 base and 0 bases respectively, with 8 bases between them. This CDR3 has 15 amino acids. CDR1 MDHEN and CDR2 SYDVKM come from the germline V gene. CDR3 sequence (DNA): TGTGCCAGCAGTTTATTGAGACGGAGCACAGATACGCAGTATTTT. Translating it yields CASSLLRRSTDTQYF.

This clone has just a few counts. The CDR3 DNA reads TGTGCCAGCAGACCAGAGGGGACATCCAATGAGCAGTTCTTC. Protein sequence: CASRPEGTSNEQFF. The chain joins TRBV7-9 to TRBJ2-1, with D perhaps TRBD1 (6 bases). CDR1 SEHNR and CDR2 FQNEAQ come from the germline V gene (reference sequence). CDR3 length: 14 residues. Trimming removed 6 bases from V and 6 bases from J, with 15 bases in between.